This T cell receptor beta chain was captured by sequencing in a study of blood T cell repertoires in COVID-19. Study in general: Whether acute or convalescent, the COVID-19 samples came from the United States, Italy and Spain.

Sequencing used immunoSEQ multiplex PCR; TCRdb keeps in-frame clones, though not all of them. The sample lists tens of thousands of clones, around nine tenths occurring once. V shed 4 bases and J 7 bases; nucleotides not matched to a gene: 2. CDR1 is LGHDT and CDR2 is YNNKEL in the germline V gene (reference sequence). The CDR3 has 14 amino acids. This rearrangement joins TRBV3-1 (or the pseudogene TRBV3-2) to TRBJ1-6; 9 bases agree with TRBD1. Sequencing input: peripheral blood. The source is a woman of 80 years or more with acute or convalescent COVID-19. The CDR3 spells CASSLGQGNSPLHF. CDR3 DNA sequence: TGTGCCAGCAGCCTCGGACAGGGGAATTCACCCCTCCACTTT.